This TCR beta chain derives from a study of shared T cell receptors in the human thymus. Trimming cost V 5 bases and J 4 bases; bases outside gene matches: 11. This CDR3 comprises 16 residues. Germline values: CDR1 SSHAT, CDR2 FNYEAQ (reference sequence). TCRdb keeps only in-frame clones here, not all; method: immunoSEQ multiplex PCR. The table has 500,000 to 850,000 clones, about 90% seen once; the top ten hold about 0.0094%. These records were also assigned to another study, of human thymus T cells. Per that paper: Healthy Finnish infants having corrective surgery for congenital heart defects served as donors. Thymic tissue was derived from resections collected during corrective heart surgery. What appeared biased in thymic and blood repertoires was the usage of V and J genes. Thymic repertoires of unrelated individuals were reported in related research to overlap highly.

The sequenced material came from thymocytes. This chain joins TRBV7-7 and TRBJ2-3; TRBD2 aligns across 8 bases. The sequence came from a boy less than two years old with a congenital heart defect. The chain's CDR3 is CASSAGTRAGPDTQYF. Here the CDR3 DNA reads TGTGCCAGCAGCGCAGGGACTAGAGCGGGCCCAGATACGCAGTATTTT.